In its sample, the clone carrying this TCR beta chain was seen once. The antigen is unknown. The CDR3 does not close with the conserved phenylalanine or tryptophan, likely indicating a read error. Because the CDR3's place on the DNA is in doubt, the DNA is left out and the CDR3 is given as listed by TCRdb. This sample was taken from a study of CD8+CD57+ T cells in acquired aplastic anemia. Study as a whole: The DNA of sorted CD4+ and CD8+ cells averaged roughly 3.2 ug. Study-level results: Overlapping CD8+ CDR3 repertoires of patients and controls contained nearly 30 shared sequences. Patients and healthy controls showed no significant CD8+ Simpson's diversity difference.

Both TCR beta VDJ combination and CDR3 sequence profiling were carried out. Genomic DNA was the template for this profiling. TCRdb re-called the reads through MiXCR, storing one row per CDR3 protein. In the table there are approximately 380,000 distinct CDR3 sequences, 65% to 80% of which are singletons. Inclusive of both ends, the CDR3 amounts to 16 amino acids. The V gene's germline CDR1 is SNHLY and CDR2 FYNNEI. Sample: sorted CD4+, CD8+, or CD8+CD57+ T cells (not recorded which) from PBMCs. The chain recombines TRBV2 with TRBJ2-7; the D call of TRBD1 is as the table states it, not checked on the DNA. The sequence was collected from a human donor in good health, serving as a control. The CDR3 loop reads CASTMSYRDTFGSGTC.